Listed here is a single T cell receptor beta chain. There are 16 residues in the CDR3. The J segment lost 9 bases and the V segment lost 3 bases, leaving 7 bases of the junction unmatched. CDR1 LNHDA and CDR2 SQIVND come from the germline V gene (reference sequence). Authors' methods: How many nucleated cells were present was estimated from reference gene primer amplification. Using immunoSEQ multiplex PCR, the repertoire was profiled, and TCRdb retains in-frame clones only, with some absent. That table furnishes V, J and clone size, whereas the DNA furnished D and trimming. The profile shows about 250,000 clones, about 90% of them singletons. This sample was taken from a study of blood T cell repertoires in COVID-19. As for the study in general: Acute and convalescent COVID-19 samples came from the United States, Italy and Spain. T cells, B-cell-depleted T cells, or PBMCs provided the cDNA or gDNA that served as material.

The source of this sequence is a man aged 18 to 29 with active or convalescent COVID-19. The rearrangement links TRBV19 to TRBJ2-1, with TRBD2 matching over 14 bases. The material sequenced was peripheral blood. The CDR3 region has the DNA TGTGCCAGTAGTATTTTGTGGACTAGCGGGAGGAGTGAGCAGTTCTTC. The encoded protein is CASSILWTSGRSEQFF.